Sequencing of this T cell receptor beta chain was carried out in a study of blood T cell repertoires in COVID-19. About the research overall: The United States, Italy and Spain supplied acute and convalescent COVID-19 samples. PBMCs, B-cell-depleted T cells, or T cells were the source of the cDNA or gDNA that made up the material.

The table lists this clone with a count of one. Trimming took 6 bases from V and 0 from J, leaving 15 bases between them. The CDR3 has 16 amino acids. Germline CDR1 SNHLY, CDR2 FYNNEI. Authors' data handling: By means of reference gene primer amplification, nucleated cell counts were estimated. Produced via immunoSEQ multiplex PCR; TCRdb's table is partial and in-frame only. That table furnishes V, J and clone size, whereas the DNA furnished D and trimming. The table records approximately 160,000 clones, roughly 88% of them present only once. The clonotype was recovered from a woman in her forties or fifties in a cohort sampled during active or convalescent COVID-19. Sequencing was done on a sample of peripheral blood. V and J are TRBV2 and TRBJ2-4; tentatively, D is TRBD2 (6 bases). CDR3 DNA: TGTGCCAGCAGCCGCGGGACCACTATAGCCAAAAACATTCAGTACTTC. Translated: CASSRGTTIAKNIQYF. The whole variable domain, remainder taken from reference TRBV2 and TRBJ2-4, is EPEVTQTPSHQVTQMGQEVILRCVPISNHLYFYWYRQILGQKVEFLVSFYNNEISEKSEIFDDQFSVERPDGSNFTLKIRSTKLEDSAMYFCASSRGTTIAKNIQYFGAGTRLSVL.